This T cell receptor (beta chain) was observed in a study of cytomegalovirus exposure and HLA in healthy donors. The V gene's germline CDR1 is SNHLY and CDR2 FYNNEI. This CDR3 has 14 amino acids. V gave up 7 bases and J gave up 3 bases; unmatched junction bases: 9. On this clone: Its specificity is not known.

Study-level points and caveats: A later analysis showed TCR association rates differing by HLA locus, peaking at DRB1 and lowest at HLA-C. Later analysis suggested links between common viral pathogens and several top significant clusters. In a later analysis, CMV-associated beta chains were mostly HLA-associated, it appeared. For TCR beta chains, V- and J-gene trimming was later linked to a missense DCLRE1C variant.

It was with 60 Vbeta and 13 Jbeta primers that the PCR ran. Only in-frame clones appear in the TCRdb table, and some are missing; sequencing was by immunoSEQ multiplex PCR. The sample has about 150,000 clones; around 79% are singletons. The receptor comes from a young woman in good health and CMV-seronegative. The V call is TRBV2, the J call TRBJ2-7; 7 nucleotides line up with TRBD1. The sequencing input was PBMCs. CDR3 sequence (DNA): TGTGCCAGCACTTCTCGACAGGGAGACTACGAGCAGTACTTC. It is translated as CASTSRQGDYEQYF.